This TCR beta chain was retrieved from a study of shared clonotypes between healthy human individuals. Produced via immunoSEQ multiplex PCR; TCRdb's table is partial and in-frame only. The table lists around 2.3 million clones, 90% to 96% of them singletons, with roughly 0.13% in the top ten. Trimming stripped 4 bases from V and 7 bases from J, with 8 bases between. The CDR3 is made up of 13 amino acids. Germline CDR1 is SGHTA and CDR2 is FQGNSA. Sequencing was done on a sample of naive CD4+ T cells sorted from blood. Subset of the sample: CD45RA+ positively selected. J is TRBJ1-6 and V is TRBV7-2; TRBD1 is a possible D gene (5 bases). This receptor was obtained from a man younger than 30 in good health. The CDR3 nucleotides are TGTGCCAGCAGCTCAGGGTTGAATTCACCCCTCCACTTT. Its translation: CASSSGLNSPLHF. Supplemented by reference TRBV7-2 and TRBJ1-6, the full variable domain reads GAGVSQSPSNKVTEKGKDVELRCDPISGHTALYWYRQSLGQGLEFLIYFQGNSAPDKSGLPSDRFSAERTGGSVSTLTIQRTQQEDSAVYLCASSSGLNSPLHFGNGTRLTVT.